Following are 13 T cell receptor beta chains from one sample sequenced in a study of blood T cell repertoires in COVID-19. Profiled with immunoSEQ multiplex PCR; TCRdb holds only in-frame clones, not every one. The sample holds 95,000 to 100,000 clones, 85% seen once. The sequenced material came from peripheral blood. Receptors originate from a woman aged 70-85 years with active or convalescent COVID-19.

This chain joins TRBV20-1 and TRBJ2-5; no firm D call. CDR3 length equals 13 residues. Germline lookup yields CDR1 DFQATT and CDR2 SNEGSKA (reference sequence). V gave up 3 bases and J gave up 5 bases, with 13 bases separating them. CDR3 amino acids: CSASHPSDETQYF. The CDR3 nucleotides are TGCAGTGCTAGTCACCCTAGTGATGAGACCCAGTACTTC.

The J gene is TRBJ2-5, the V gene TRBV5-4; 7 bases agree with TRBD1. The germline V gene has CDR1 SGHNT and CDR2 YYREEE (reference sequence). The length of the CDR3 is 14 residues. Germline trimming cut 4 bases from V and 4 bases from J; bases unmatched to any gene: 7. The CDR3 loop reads CASSHAGGGETQYF. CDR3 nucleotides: TGTGCCAGCAGCCATGCAGGGGGTGGAGAGACCCAGTACTTC.

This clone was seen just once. CDR3 coding DNA: TGTGCCAGCAGTTACTCGAGGGGGAGTAACTATGGCTACACCTTC. As protein: CASSYSRGSNYGYTF. V is TRBV6-5 and J is TRBJ1-2; tentative D call: TRBD1 (6 bases). This CDR3 spans 15 amino acids. V lost 0 bases and J lost 1, with 9 bases in between. Germline loops: CDR1 MNHEY, CDR2 SVGAGI.

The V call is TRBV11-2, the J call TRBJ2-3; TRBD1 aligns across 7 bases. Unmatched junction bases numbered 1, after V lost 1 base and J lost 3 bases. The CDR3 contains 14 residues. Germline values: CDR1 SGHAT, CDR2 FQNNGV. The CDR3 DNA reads TGTGCCAGCAGCTTAGGACAGGGAACAGATACGCAGTATTTT. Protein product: CASSLGQGTDTQYF.

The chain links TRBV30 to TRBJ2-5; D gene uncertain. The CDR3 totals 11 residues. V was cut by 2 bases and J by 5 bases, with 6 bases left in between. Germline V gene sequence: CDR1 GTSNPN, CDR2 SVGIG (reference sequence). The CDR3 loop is CAWSTMETQYF. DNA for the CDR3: TGTGCCTGGAGTACAATGGAGACCCAGTACTTC.

For the CDR3, the DNA is TGTGCCAGCAGTTTCGGGGTGATCTATGGCTACACCTTC. Encoded protein: CASSFGVIYGYTF. The V gene is TRBV28, the J gene TRBJ1-2; D is uncertain. Deletions cut 3 bases from V and 4 bases from J, with 9 bases between. This CDR3 spans 13 amino acids. Germline V gene data show CDR1 as MDHEN and CDR2 as SYDVKM.

For the CDR3, the DNA is TGTGCCATCAGTGAGCACCCTAGCGGGAGCCAAGATACGCAGTATTTT. This gives the protein CAISEHPSGSQDTQYF. The chain has TRBV10-3 and TRBJ2-3; TRBD2 agrees at 10 bases. Germline V gene sequence: CDR1 ENHRY, CDR2 SYGVKD. This CDR3 is built from 16 residues. J gave up 5 bases and V 2 bases, and 7 bases lay outside the gene matches.

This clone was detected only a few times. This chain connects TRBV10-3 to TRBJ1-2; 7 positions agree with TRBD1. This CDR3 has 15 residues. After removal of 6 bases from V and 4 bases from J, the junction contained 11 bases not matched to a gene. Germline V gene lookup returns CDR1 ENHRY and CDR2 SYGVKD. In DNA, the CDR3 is TGTGCCATCAGCACGGGACAGAGACCTATCTATGGCTACACCTTC. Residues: CAISTGQRPIYGYTF.

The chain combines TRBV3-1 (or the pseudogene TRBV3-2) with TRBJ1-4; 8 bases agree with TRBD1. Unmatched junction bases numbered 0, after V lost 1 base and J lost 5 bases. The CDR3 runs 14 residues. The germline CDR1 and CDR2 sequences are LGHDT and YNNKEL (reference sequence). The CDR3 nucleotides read TGTGCCAGCAGCCAAGGGACAGGGAATGAAAAACTGTTTTTT. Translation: CASSQGTGNEKLFF.

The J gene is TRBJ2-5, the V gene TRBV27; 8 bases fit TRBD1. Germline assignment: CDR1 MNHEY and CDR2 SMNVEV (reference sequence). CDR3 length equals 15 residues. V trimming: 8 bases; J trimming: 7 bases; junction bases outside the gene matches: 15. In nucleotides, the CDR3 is TGTGCCAGCGTTTCCGCCGGGACAGGCGGGCGGACCCAGTACTTC. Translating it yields CASVSAGTGGRTQYF.

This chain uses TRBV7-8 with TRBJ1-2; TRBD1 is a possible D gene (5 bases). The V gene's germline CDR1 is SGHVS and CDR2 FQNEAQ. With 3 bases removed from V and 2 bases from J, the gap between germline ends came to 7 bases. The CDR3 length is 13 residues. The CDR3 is CASSLAGNYGYTF. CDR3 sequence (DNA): TGTGCCAGCAGCTTGGCAGGGAACTATGGCTACACCTTC.

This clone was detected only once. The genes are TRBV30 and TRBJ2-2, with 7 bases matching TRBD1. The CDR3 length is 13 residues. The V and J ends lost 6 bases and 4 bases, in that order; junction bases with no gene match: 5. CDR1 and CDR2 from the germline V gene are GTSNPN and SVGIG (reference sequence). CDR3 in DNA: TGTGCCTGCTCCGGGACAGTCACCGGGGAGCTGTTTTTT. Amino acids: CACSGTVTGELFF.

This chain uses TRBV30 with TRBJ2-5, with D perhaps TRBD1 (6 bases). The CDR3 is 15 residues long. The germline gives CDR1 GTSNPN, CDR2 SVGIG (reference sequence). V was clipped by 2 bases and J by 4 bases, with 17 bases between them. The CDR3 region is CAWSPMDSLRETQYF. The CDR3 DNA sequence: TGTGCCTGGAGTCCAATGGACAGTCTTAGAGAGACCCAGTACTTC.